This TCR beta chain was documented in a study of response to subunit inactivated influenza vaccine. Via MiXCR, TCRdb re-called the RT-PCR reads, giving one row per CDR3 protein. The sample comprises hundreds of thousands of distinct CDR3 sequences, approximately 17% of which are singletons, and approximately 10% rests with the top ten. This clonotype originated in a man over 45 who received an inactivated influenza vaccine. This specimen was PBMCs from blood, taken around 5 days after vaccination.

CDR3 in DNA: TGCGCCAGCAGCCAAACCAGCGGGGGGGCCAGAGAGACCCAGTACTTC. It encodes CASSQTSGGARETQYF. The chain joins TRBV4-1 to TRBJ2-5; 10 bases agree with TRBD2. Germline assignment: CDR1 MGHRA and CDR2 YSYEKL. The trim removed 2 bases at V and 4 bases at J, leaving 7 bases unmatched. The CDR3 contains 16 residues.